The 10 T cell receptor beta chains below all came from one sample that was sequenced in a study of Ad26.COV2.S vaccination and SARS-CoV-2 variants. The treatment is: roughly 19 received Ad26.COV2.S at low or high dose, single or two shots; about 5 received placebo; per-sample allocation not given. Samples came from day 63 after the first vaccine or placebo injection. TCRdb's table, derived via immunoSEQ multiplex PCR, lists solely in-frame clones and lacks some. The sample lists about 350,000 clones, about nine tenths occurring once. The sequencing used peripheral blood, collected in a trial of Ad26.COV2.S vaccine versus placebo. The receptors shown here come from a person between 18 and 59 years old who received the Ad26.COV2.S COVID-19 vaccine or a placebo.

The gene calls are TRBV5-8 and TRBJ1-3; D unclear. The CDR3 totals 11 residues. The V end was cut by 4 bases, the J end by 6 bases, with 5 bases between. Germline V lookup: CDR1 SGHTS, CDR2 YDEGEE. The CDR3 DNA is TGTGCCAGCAGCGGAGAAAACACCATATATTTT. Translated: CASSGENTIYF.

The V gene is TRBV6-5, the J gene TRBJ2-7; the D gene could be TRBD1 or TRBD2 (5 bases each). The CDR3 is 15 residues long. The germline gives CDR1 MNHEY, CDR2 SVGAGI. V lost 6 bases to trimming and J lost 0 bases, with 15 bases between them. CDR3 amino acids: CASRWDPASSYEQYF. The CDR3 region has the DNA TGTGCCAGCAGATGGGACCCCGCGAGCTCCTACGAGCAGTACTTC.

V is TRBV6-2 or TRBV6-3 and J is TRBJ1-2; D is unclear. Germline loops: CDR1 MNHEY, CDR2 SVGEGT. The CDR3 totals 13 residues. The V end was cut by 1 base, the J end by 3 bases, with 6 bases between. The CDR3 loop reads CASSYLQYYGYTF. The CDR3 DNA reads TGTGCCAGCAGTTACTTACAGTACTATGGCTACACCTTC.

The chain links TRBV5-6 to TRBJ2-7; D is perhaps TRBD2 (5 bases). Trimming took off 5 bases at V and 7 bases at J, with 16 bases between the two ends. The germline V gene has CDR1 SGHDT and CDR2 YYEEEE. The CDR3 extends over 13 amino acids. CDR3 coding DNA: TGTGCCAGCAGTTATGCCGGGAAACAAGAGCAGTACTTC. Its translation: CASSYAGKQEQYF.

This clone appeared a single time. The genes are TRBV6-2 or TRBV6-3 and TRBJ2-7; D ambiguous. Trimming took off 6 bases at V and 2 bases at J, with 11 bases between the two ends. CDR3 length: 13 residues. The germline CDR1 and CDR2 sequences are MNHEY and SVGEGT. CDR3 DNA sequence: TGTGCCAGCAGCCGGACCGTGGCCTACGAGCAGTACTTC. The encoded protein is CASSRTVAYEQYF.

This clone was seen only a few times. The chain uses TRBV5-5 and TRBJ1-1, with TRBD1 identical over 9 bases. The V segment lost 4 bases and the J segment 0 bases; nucleotides outside the gene matches: 4. Germline CDR1 reads SGHKS; CDR2 reads YYEKEE (reference sequence). The CDR3 is 15 amino acids. The CDR3 protein is CASSPRQGVNTEAFF. CDR3 DNA: TGTGCCAGCAGCCCACGACAGGGGGTGAACACTGAAGCTTTCTTT.

V usage is TRBV6-5 and J usage is TRBJ2-3, with D perhaps TRBD1 (5 bases). Trimming took 4 bases from V and 5 from J, leaving 10 bases between them. This CDR3 has 13 residues. The germline gives CDR1 MNHEY, CDR2 SVGAGI. The CDR3 DNA follows: TGTGCCAGCAGTTCCTCCAGGGTAGATACGCAGTATTTT. This translates into CASSSSRVDTQYF.

CDR3 protein: CASSLADVRWVDEQFF. The CDR3 DNA follows: TGTGCCAGCAGCTTGGCCGATGTCAGGTGGGTGGATGAGCAGTTCTTC. The V gene is TRBV5-5, the J gene TRBJ2-1; the D is unclear. Germline lookup yields CDR1 SGHKS and CDR2 YYEKEE (reference sequence). This CDR3 has 16 amino acids. V was cut by 0 bases and J by 8 bases, with 18 bases left in between.

V and J are TRBV5-1 and TRBJ2-7; D possibly corresponds to TRBD1 (5 bases). The germline CDR1 and CDR2 sequences are SGHRS and YFSETQ. The CDR3 extends over 11 amino acids. V was trimmed by 1 base and J by 7 bases, leaving 6 bases between them. This CDR3 is CASSLQGEQYF. CDR3 DNA sequence: TGCGCCAGCAGCTTGCAGGGTGAGCAGTACTTC.

This clone was detected only once. This chain joins TRBV29-1 and TRBJ1-2; 8 bases fit TRBD1. The CDR3 consists of 18 residues. Germline V CDR1 and CDR2: SQVTM, ANQGSEA. The V segment lost 2 bases and the J segment 4 bases; nucleotides outside the gene matches: 18. For the CDR3, the DNA is TGCAGCGTTGAAACCGACGGACAGGGTACCTATACCCCCTATGGCTACACCTTC. It yields the protein CSVETDGQGTYTPYGYTF.